These 30 T cell receptor beta chains came from one sample sequenced in a study of T cell responses to AZD1222 COVID-19 vaccine. TCRdb keeps only in-frame clones here, not all; method: immunoSEQ multiplex PCR. This sample yields about 100,000 clones, of which 70% to 90% are seen a single time; approximately 4.8% belongs to the top ten. The source material was peripheral blood, sampled 28 days after the second AZD1222 dose. The receptors shown here come from an adult who received the AZD1222 COVID-19 vaccine.

V usage is TRBV19 and J usage is TRBJ1-4; the match to TRBD1 covers 8 bases. The germline V gene encodes CDR1 LNHDA and CDR2 SQIVND (reference sequence). The V and J ends lost 5 bases and 5 bases, in that order; junction bases with no gene match: 10. The CDR3 sequence is 16 residues long. The CDR3 nucleotides read TGTGCCAGTAGTGCTGAGACAGGGGCCCTGAATGAAAAACTGTTTTTT. It specifies CASSAETGALNEKLFF. The entire variable domain, with the rest obtained from reference TRBV19 and TRBJ1-4, is as follows: DGGITQSPKYLFRKEGQNVTLSCEQNLNHDAMYWYRQDPGQGLRLIYYSQIVNDFQKGDIAEGYSVSREKKESFPLTVTSAQKNPTAFYLCASSAETGALNEKLFFGSGTQLSVL.

J is TRBJ1-2 and V is TRBV4-1; D unclear. The CDR3 has 14 amino acids. The V and J ends lost 3 bases and 1 base respectively, with 9 bases between them. CDR1 is MGHRA, CDR2 YSYEKL, per germline. CDR3 DNA sequence: TGCGCCAGCAGCCAGGAAGAGATTAACTATGGCTACACCTTC. Residues: CASSQEEINYGYTF.

The chain carries TRBV18 and TRBJ1-1, with D tentatively TRBD1 (5 bases). The CDR3 totals 16 residues. Germline V CDR1 and CDR2: KGHSH, LQKENI. V was trimmed by 0 bases and J by 5 bases, leaving 16 bases between them. CDR3 sequence: CASSPPTSGRITEAFF. The CDR3 DNA reads TGTGCCAGCTCACCACCGACCTCAGGGAGGATAACTGAAGCTTTCTTT.

V usage is TRBV7-2 and J usage is TRBJ1-4; D is possibly TRBD1 (5 bases). The CDR3 loop spans 14 amino acids. CDR1 and CDR2 from the germline V gene are SGHTA and FQGNSA. The V end was cut by 3 bases, the J end by 8 bases, with 13 bases between. The CDR3 sequence is CASSFGGNNEKLFF. CDR3 nucleotides: TGTGCCAGCAGCTTTGGGGGGAATAACGAAAAACTGTTTTTT.

The rearrangement joins TRBV5-4 to TRBJ2-4; TRBD1 agrees at 10 bases. Trimming cost V 2 bases and J 1 base; bases outside gene matches: 6. The CDR3 covers 17 residues. The germline V gene encodes CDR1 SGHNT and CDR2 YYREEE (reference sequence). This chain's CDR3 is CASSLDRQGAAKNIQYF. As DNA, the CDR3 is TGTGCCAGCAGCTTAGACAGACAGGGGGCGGCCAAAAACATTCAGTACTTC.

This clone showed up just a few times. The genes are TRBV4-1 and TRBJ1-4, with D maybe TRBD1 (6 bases). This CDR3 region has 15 residues. CDR1 is MGHRA and CDR2 is YSYEKL in the germline V gene. Trimming pared 4 bases from V and 5 bases from J, leaving 14 bases between. CDR3 sequence (DNA): TGCGCCAGCAGCCCTTTAGGGCAGGGGAATGAAAAACTGTTTTTT. This gives the protein CASSPLGQGNEKLFF.

V and J are TRBV13 and TRBJ1-2; TRBD1 aligns across 7 bases. The length of the CDR3 is 14 residues. Germline-derived CDR1 and CDR2 are PRHDT and FYEKMQ (reference sequence). V gave up 3 bases and J gave up 7 bases; unmatched junction bases: 8. CDR3 DNA: TGTGCCAGCAGCTTGGCCTCAGGGGGTGGTGGCTACACCTTC. This codes for CASSLASGGGGYTF.

The chain links TRBV7-8 to TRBJ2-7; 7 nucleotides match TRBD1. V trimming: 4 bases; J trimming: 6 bases; junction bases outside the gene matches: 18. The CDR3 has 17 residues. Germline V CDR1 and CDR2: SGHVS, FQNEAQ. The CDR3 sequence: CASSSTDRAGDLREQYF. The CDR3 nucleotides are TGTGCCAGCAGCTCAACCGACAGGGCAGGGGATCTACGCGAGCAGTACTTC.

The chain employs TRBV19 and TRBJ2-2; 9 bases match TRBD1. Germline CDR1 is LNHDA and CDR2 is SQIVND (reference sequence). The CDR3 consists of 15 residues. J gave up 6 bases and V 7 bases, and 9 bases lay outside the gene matches. CDR3 sequence reads: CASNPDRGVAGELFF. CDR3 bases: TGTGCCAGTAATCCGGACAGGGGTGTAGCCGGGGAGCTGTTTTTT.

This chain joins TRBV9 and TRBJ2-5, with 9 positions matching TRBD1. The CDR3 runs 16 residues. Germline-derived CDR1 and CDR2 are SGDLS and YYNGEE. The V and J ends lost 4 bases and 0 bases, in that order; junction bases with no gene match: 7. The CDR3 region has the DNA TGTGCCAGCAGCCCCTGGGGGACAGGGAACCAAGAGACCCAGTACTTC. It translates to CASSPWGTGNQETQYF.

The V and J genes are TRBV12-3 or TRBV12-4 and TRBJ1-2; a weak D match, TRBD1 (5 bases). With 3 bases removed from V and 8 bases from J, the gap between germline ends came to 13 bases. The CDR3 runs to 13 residues. CDR3 residues: CASSLGGRRGYTF. The CDR3 DNA sequence: TGTGCCAGCAGTTTGGGGGGACGAAGGGGCTACACCTTC.

V is TRBV7-9 and J is TRBJ1-1; no reliable D call. CDR1 is SEHNR, CDR2 FQNEAQ, per germline (reference sequence). CDR3 length equals 11 residues. Trimming stripped 4 bases from V and 7 bases from J, with 7 bases between. DNA of the CDR3: TGTGCCAGCAGCTCCTTAAATGAAGCTTTCTTT. Residues: CASSSLNEAFF.

The genes are TRBV5-1 and TRBJ1-1; a weak D match, TRBD1 (5 bases). Germline V gene data show CDR1 as SGHRS and CDR2 as YFSETQ. CDR3 length equals 15 residues. Deletions cut 2 bases from V and 4 bases from J, with 15 bases between. The CDR3 nucleotides read TGCGCCAGCAGCTTTACCGGGACGGCAACCACTGAAGCTTTCTTT. Translated, it gives CASSFTGTATTEAFF.

The gene calls are TRBV4-1 and TRBJ1-5; D ambiguous. Germline CDR1 and CDR2: MGHRA and YSYEKL. The CDR3 runs to 13 residues. Trimming took off 0 bases at V and 3 bases at J, with 3 bases between the two ends. This CDR3 is CASSQDTNQPQHF. As DNA, the CDR3 is TGCGCCAGCAGCCAAGACACCAATCAGCCCCAGCATTTT.

The chain has TRBV18 and TRBJ1-1, with D uncertain. Germline values: CDR1 KGHSH, CDR2 LQKENI. V was trimmed by 4 bases and J by 7 bases, leaving 13 bases between them. The CDR3 extends over 13 amino acids. The CDR3 bases are TGTGCCAGCTCACAAACAGCGGGAGTTGAAGCTTTCTTT. Protein product: CASSQTAGVEAFF.

This chain uses TRBV7-6 with TRBJ1-2; D possibly corresponds to TRBD1 (6 bases). The CDR3 length is 15 residues. Germline values: CDR1 SGHVS, CDR2 FNYEAQ. V shed 5 bases and J shed 4 bases, with 17 bases lying between them. The CDR3 sequence: CASSHGLQGGYGYTF. Here the CDR3 DNA reads TGTGCCAGCAGCCACGGACTACAGGGAGGCTATGGCTACACCTTC.

Concerning this clone: An end of the junction does not agree with germline; a read error may underlie this. The CDR3: CASNYNGGGSEKLFF. CDR3 coding DNA: TGTGCCAGCAATTACAATGGAGGGGGCAGCGAAAAACTGTTTTTT. V is TRBV6-5 and J is TRBJ1-4, with 7 bases that match TRBD1. The CDR3 is made up of 15 amino acids. Germline V lookup: CDR1 MNHEY, CDR2 SVGAGI.

V and J are TRBV19 and TRBJ1-1, with D perhaps matching TRBD1 (5 bases). Germline assignment: CDR1 LNHDA and CDR2 SQIVND (reference sequence). Deletions cut 10 bases from V and 3 bases from J, with 18 bases between. This CDR3 comprises 14 residues. CDR3 residues: CAIYSGSRDTEAFF. In DNA form, the CDR3 reads TGTGCCATCTATTCAGGGTCCAGGGACACTGAAGCTTTCTTT.

This chain joins TRBV29-1 and TRBJ1-1; 9 positions agree with TRBD1. V shed 7 bases, J shed 3 bases, and the junction held 21 bases outside the gene matches. The CDR3 is 18 amino acids. The germline CDR1 and CDR2 sequences are SQVTM and ANQGSEA. The CDR3 protein is CSALPSTGGLWRDTEAFF. CDR3 nucleotide sequence: TGCAGCGCACTACCTTCCACAGGGGGCCTTTGGAGGGACACTGAAGCTTTCTTT.

This sequence joins TRBV7-3 and TRBJ2-2; D might be TRBD2 (5 bases). Germline V CDR1 and CDR2: SGHTA, FQGTGA. This CDR3 is 15 amino acids long. The V and J ends lost 0 bases and 4 bases respectively, with 9 bases between them. The CDR3 bases are TGTGCCAGCAGCTTAACGGGAGTCGGCACCGGGGAGCTGTTTTTT. Translation: CASSLTGVGTGELFF.

In DNA form, the CDR3 reads TGTGCCACGGAAACCGGGACAGGGAACCAGCCCCAGCATTTT. It encodes CATETGTGNQPQHF. The chain joins TRBV7-2 to TRBJ1-5; 9 nucleotides agree with TRBD1. The V gene end was trimmed by 10 bases and the J gene end by 7 bases; junction bases not matched to a gene: 11. CDR3 length: 14 residues. CDR1 and CDR2 (germline): SGHTA, FQGNSA.

The chain employs TRBV7-2 and TRBJ1-2; D ambiguous. V lost 10 bases and J lost 5, with 17 bases in between. CDR3 length equals 13 residues. From germline, CDR1 is SGHTA and CDR2 FQGNSA. The CDR3 DNA follows: TGTGCCACCGCCCCCCCGGCCCCTTATGGCTACACCTTC. It encodes CATAPPAPYGYTF.

This sequence joins TRBV10-2 and TRBJ2-3; 8 nucleotides align to TRBD2. The CDR3 is made up of 15 amino acids. Germline V gene sequence: CDR1 WSHSY, CDR2 SAAADI. J gave up 4 bases and V 7 bases, and 10 bases lay outside the gene matches. CDR3 coding DNA: TGCGCCAGCAACACACGGGGGGGCGGCGCAGATACGCAGTATTTT. Translation: CASNTRGGGADTQYF.

The gene calls are TRBV25-1 and TRBJ1-1; 8 bases map to TRBD1. The CDR3 covers 12 residues. Germline loops: CDR1 MGHDK, CDR2 SYGVNS. Losses at the gene ends were 2 bases for V and 12 bases for J; bases not matched to a gene: 5. The CDR3 DNA follows: TGTGCCAGCAGTGAAGGGGACAGGAGGACTTTCTTT. It yields the protein CASSEGDRRTFF. Full variable domain (outside the CDR3, taken from reference TRBV25-1 and TRBJ1-1): EADIYQTPRYLVIGTGKKITLECSQTMGHDKMYWYQQDPGMELHLIHYSYGVNSTEKGDLSSESTVSRIRTEHFPLTLESARPSHTSQYLCASSEGDRRTFFGQGTRLTVV.

This chain links TRBV7-9 with TRBJ2-7; 9 bases agree with TRBD1. CDR3 length: 16 residues. J was trimmed by 0 bases and V by 5 bases; bases with no gene match: 8. Germline CDR1 and CDR2: SEHNR and FQNEAQ (reference sequence). The CDR3: CASSHSRGQGSYEQYF. CDR3 coding DNA: TGTGCCAGCAGCCATAGTAGGGGACAGGGCTCCTACGAGCAGTACTTC.

CDR3 loop: CASSLSRQGYNEQFF. The DNA for the CDR3 is TGTGCCAGCAGCTTAAGTAGGCAGGGGTACAATGAGCAGTTCTTC. The chain couples TRBV7-9 to TRBJ2-1, with a possible D match to TRBD1 (6 bases). Germline values: CDR1 SEHNR, CDR2 FQNEAQ (reference sequence). This CDR3 is built from 15 residues. V lost 2 bases to trimming and J lost 4 bases, with 12 bases between them.

The V gene is TRBV6-1, the J gene TRBJ1-3, with D hard to call. CDR1 MNHNS and CDR2 SASEGT come from the germline V gene. The CDR3 is 15 amino acids. Trimming left V 3 bases short and J 0 bases short, with 9 bases between. CDR3 in DNA: TGTGCCAGCAGTGATTTTGGGCGCTCTGGAAACACCATATATTTT. Its protein product is CASSDFGRSGNTIYF.

The V call is TRBV21-1, the J call TRBJ1-4. TRBV21-1 is a listed pseudogene. The CDR3 has 18 amino acids. Written as DNA, the CDR3 is TGTGCCAGCAGCAAAATGACCCTCGGGAGGGGGCGCGTCGAAAAACTGTTTTTT. It translates to CASSKMTLGRGRVEKLFF.

The chain has TRBV12-3 or TRBV12-4 and TRBJ1-1, with no clear D. V was cut by 5 bases and J by 3 bases, with 4 bases left in between. This CDR3 region has 11 residues. The CDR3 bases are TGTGCCAGCAGTGAGTACACTGAAGCTTTCTTT. Translated: CASSEYTEAFF.

This chain connects TRBV4-2 to TRBJ2-7; D is possibly TRBD2 (6 bases). The CDR3 has 19 residues. V was cut by 0 bases and J by 5 bases, with 26 bases left in between. Germline V gives CDR1 LGHNA, CDR2 YNFKEQ. Here the CDR3 DNA reads TGTGCCAGCAGCCAAGATTGGGGCCACGGGGGACCTCGGATGGACGAGCAGTACTTC. Translation: CASSQDWGHGGPRMDEQYF.